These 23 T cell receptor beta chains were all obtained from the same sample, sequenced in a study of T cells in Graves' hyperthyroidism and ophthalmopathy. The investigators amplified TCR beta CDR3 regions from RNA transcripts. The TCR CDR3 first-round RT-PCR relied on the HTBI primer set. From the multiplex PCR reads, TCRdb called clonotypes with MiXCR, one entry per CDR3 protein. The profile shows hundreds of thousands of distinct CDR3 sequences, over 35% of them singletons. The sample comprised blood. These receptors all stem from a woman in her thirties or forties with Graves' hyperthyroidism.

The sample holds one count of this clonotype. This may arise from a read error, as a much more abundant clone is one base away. CDR3 sequence: CSARSHQGDSPLHF. Written as DNA, the CDR3 is TGCAGTGCTAGGAGCCATCAAGGGGATTCACCCCTCCACTTT. This chain uses TRBV20-1 with TRBJ1-6; D may be TRBD1 (5 bases). CDR1 DFQATT and CDR2 SNEGSKA come from the germline V gene (reference sequence). CDR3 size: 14 residues. V lost 3 bases, J lost 8 bases, and 14 bases lay in between.

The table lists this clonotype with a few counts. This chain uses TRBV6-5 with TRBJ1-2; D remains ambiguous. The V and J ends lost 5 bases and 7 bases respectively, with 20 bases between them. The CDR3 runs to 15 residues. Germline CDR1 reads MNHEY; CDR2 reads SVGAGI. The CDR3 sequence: CASSLGRDGYGGYTF. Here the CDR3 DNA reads TGTGCCAGCAGTCTCGGACGGGATGGCTACGGTGGCTACACCTTC.

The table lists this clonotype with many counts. The CDR3 DNA reads TGTGCCAGTAGTATAACCAGGGGGCGAACCGGGGAGCTGTTTTTT. As protein: CASSITRGRTGELFF. The chain combines TRBV19 with TRBJ2-2, with TRBD1 matching 8 bases. The CDR3 contains 15 residues. The V and J ends lost 2 bases and 5 bases, in that order; junction bases with no gene match: 4. Germline V gene lookup returns CDR1 LNHDA and CDR2 SQIVND (reference sequence).

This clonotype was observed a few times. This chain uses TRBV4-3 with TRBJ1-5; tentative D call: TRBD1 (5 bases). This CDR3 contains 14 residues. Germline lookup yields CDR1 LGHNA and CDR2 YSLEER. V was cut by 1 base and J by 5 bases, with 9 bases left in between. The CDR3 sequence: CASSQVGGDQPQHF. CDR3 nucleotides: TGCGCCAGCAGCCAAGTGGGAGGGGATCAGCCCCAGCATTTT.

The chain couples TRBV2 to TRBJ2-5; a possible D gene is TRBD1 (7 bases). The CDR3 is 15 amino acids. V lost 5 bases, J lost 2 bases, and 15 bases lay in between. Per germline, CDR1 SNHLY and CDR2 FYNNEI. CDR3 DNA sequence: TGTGCCAGCAGTTATGCAGGGGGGATTCAAGAGACCCAGTACTTC. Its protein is CASSYAGGIQETQYF.

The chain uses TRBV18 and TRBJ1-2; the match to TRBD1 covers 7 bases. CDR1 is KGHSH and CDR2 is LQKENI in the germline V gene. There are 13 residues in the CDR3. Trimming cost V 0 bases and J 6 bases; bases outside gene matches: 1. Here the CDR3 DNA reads TGTGCCAGCTCACCACCGACAGGGAATGGCTACACCTTC. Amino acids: CASSPPTGNGYTF.

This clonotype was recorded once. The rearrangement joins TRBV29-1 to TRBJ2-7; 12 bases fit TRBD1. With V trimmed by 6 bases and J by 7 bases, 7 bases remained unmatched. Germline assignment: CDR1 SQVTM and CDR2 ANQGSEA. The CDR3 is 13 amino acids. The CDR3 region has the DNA TGCAGCGTCACGGGACAGGGGGCAGAAGAGCAGTACTTC. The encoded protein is CSVTGQGAEEQYF.

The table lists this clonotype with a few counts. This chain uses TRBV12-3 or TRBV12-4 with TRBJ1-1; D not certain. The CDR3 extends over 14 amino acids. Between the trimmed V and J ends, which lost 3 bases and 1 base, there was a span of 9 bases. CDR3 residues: CASSFGDQNTEAFF. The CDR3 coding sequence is TGTGCCAGCAGTTTTGGCGACCAGAACACTGAAGCTTTCTTT.

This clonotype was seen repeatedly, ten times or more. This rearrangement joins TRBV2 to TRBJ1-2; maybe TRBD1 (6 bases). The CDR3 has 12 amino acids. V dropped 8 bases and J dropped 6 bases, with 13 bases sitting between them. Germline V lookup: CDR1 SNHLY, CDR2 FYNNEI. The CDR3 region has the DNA TGTGCCAGCGCGGGCAGGGGTAATGGCTACACCTTC. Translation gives CASAGRGNGYTF.

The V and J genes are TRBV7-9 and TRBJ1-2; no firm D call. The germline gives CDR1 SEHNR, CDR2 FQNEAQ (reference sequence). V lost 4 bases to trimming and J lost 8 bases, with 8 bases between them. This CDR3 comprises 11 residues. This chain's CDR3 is CASSWAVGYTF. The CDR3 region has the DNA TGTGCCAGCAGCTGGGCAGTCGGCTACACCTTC.

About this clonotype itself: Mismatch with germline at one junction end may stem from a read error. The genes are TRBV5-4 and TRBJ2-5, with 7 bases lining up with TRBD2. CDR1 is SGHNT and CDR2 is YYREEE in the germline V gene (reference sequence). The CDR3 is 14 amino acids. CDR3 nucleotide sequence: TGCGCCAGCAGCCAAGATAAAAGGGAGGGGACCCAGTACTTC. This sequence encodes CASSQDKREGTQYF.

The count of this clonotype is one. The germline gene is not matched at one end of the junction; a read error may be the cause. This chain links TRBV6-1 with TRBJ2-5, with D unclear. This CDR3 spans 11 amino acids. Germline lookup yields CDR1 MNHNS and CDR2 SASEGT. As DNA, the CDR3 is TGTACCAGCAGTGACCGGGAGACCCAGTACTTC. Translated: CTSSDRETQYF.

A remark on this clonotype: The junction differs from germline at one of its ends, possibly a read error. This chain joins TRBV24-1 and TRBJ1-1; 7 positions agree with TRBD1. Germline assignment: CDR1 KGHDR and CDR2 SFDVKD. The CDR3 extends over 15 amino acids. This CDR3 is CATRDSGTANTEAFF. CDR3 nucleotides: TGTGCCACCAGGGATTCCGGGACAGCAAACACTGAAGCTTTCTTT.

This chain's CDR3 is CASSQDPGPTMGGYTF. The CDR3 bases are TGTGCCAGCAGCCAAGATCCGGGCCCCACTATGGGGGGCTACACCTTC. V gene TRBV14 combines with J gene TRBJ1-2, with D unclear. With 0 bases removed from V and 8 bases from J, the gap between germline ends came to 19 bases. The germline V gene has CDR1 SGHDN and CDR2 FVKESK. This CDR3 is 16 amino acids long.

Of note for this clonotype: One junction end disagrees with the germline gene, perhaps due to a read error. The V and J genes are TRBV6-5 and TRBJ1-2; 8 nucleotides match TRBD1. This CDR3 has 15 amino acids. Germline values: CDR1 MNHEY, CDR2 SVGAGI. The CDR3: CASSYGQGLHYCYTF. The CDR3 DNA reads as TGTGCCAGCAGTTACGGACAGGGACTACACTATTGCTACACCTTC.

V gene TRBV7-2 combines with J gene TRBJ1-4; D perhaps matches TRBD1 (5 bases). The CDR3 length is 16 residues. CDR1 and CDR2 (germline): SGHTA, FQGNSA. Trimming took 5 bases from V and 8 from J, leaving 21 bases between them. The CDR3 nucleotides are TGTGCCAGCAGCCTCCACGGGGACCCTTCGGTCGAAAAACTGTTTTTT. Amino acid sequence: CASSLHGDPSVEKLFF.

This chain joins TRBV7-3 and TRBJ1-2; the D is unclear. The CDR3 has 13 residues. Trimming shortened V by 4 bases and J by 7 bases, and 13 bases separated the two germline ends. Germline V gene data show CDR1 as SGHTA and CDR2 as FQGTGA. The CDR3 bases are TGTGCCAGCAGCTGGGCCGGCCAACGTGGCTACACCTTC. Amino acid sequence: CASSWAGQRGYTF.

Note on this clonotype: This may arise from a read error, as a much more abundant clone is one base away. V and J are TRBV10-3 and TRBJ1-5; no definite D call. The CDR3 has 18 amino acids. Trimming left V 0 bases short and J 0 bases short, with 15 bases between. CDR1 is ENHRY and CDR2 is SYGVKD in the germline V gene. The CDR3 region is CAISESLGKQHSNQPQHF. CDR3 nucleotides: TGTGCCATCAGTGAGTCATTAGGGAAACAGCATAGCAATCAGCCCCAGCATTTT.

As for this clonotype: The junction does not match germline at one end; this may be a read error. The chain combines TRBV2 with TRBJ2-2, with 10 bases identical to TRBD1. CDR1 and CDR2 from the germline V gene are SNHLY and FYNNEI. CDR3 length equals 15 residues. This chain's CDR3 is CAGRRQGAIGGELFF. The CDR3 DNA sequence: TGTGCCGGCAGGCGACAGGGGGCGATTGGCGGGGAGCTGTTTTTT.

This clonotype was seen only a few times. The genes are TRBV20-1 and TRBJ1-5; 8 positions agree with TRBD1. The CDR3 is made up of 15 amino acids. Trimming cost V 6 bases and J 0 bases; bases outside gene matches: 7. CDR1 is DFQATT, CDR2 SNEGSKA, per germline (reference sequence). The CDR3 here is CSADWTGSSNQPQHF. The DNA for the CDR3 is TGCAGTGCAGATTGGACAGGGAGTAGCAATCAGCCCCAGCATTTT.

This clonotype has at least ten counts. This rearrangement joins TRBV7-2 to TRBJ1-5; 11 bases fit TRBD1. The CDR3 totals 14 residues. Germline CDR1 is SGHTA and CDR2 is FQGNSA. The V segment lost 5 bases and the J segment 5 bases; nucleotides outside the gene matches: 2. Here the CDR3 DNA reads TGTGCCAGCAGCACGGGACAGGGGGATCAGCCCCAGCATTTT. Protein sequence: CASSTGQGDQPQHF.

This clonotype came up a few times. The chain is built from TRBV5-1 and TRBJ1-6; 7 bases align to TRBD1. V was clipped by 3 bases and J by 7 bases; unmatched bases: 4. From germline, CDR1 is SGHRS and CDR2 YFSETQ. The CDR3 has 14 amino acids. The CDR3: CASSWDSQNSPLHF. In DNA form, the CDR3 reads TGCGCCAGCAGCTGGGACAGTCAGAATTCACCCCTCCACTTT.

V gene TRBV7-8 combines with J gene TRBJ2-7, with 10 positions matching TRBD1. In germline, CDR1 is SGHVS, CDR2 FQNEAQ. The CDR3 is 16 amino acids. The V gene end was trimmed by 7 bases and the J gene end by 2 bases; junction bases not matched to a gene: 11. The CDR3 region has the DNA TGTGCCAGCAACCCCCTTCCGGGACAGGGGACCTACGAGCAGTACTTC. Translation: CASNPLPGQGTYEQYF.